A single sample gave rise to the 30 T cell receptor beta chains below, sequenced in a study of blood T cells in healthy people across ages. A second roughly 7 to 11 cycle PCR used barcoded and J-beta primers. TCRdb re-derived calls from the 5' RACE reads in MiXCR, one entry per CDR3 protein. Of 500,000 to 650,000 distinct CDR3 sequences listed, approximately 26% are singletons. This sample also appeared in a second study, on T cells of mothers and their children.

The sample was blood. These receptors were collected from a boy under 10 years old in good health.

Only one count was recorded for this clonotype. The chain has TRBV2 and TRBJ2-1; D might be TRBD1 or TRBD2, each matching 5 bases. CDR3 length: 14 amino acids. V was pared by 8 bases and J by 0 bases, with 11 bases between. The V gene's germline CDR1 is SNHLY and CDR2 FYNNEI. The CDR3 coding sequence is TGTGCCAGCGCCCGGGACGCCTCCTACAATGAGCAGTTCTTC. This sequence encodes CASARDASYNEQFF.

In this sample, this clonotype turned up a few times. V is TRBV20-1 and J is TRBJ2-5; unclear D gene. The germline V and J ends were trimmed by 6 bases and 3 bases, with 11 bases remaining between them. Germline V lookup: CDR1 DFQATT, CDR2 SNEGSKA (reference sequence). The CDR3 is 12 amino acids. The CDR3 nucleotides are TGCAGTGCCATCGAAGTCAAAGAGACCCAGTACTTC. Translated: CSAIEVKETQYF.

The table lists this clonotype with a few counts. The chain employs TRBV3-1 and TRBJ2-1, with D possibly matching TRBD2 (5 bases). The J call may be incorrect, as the DNA end agrees better with TRBJ2-5. In germline, CDR1 is LGHDT, CDR2 YNNKEL (reference sequence). CDR3 length: 16 residues. The CDR3, as DNA: TGTGCCAGCAGCCAAGATGGAGAGGGCTCCCAAGAGACCCAGTACTTC. It is translated as CASSQDGEGSQETQYF.

Only a few counts were recorded for this clonotype. The chain links TRBV29-1 to TRBJ1-1, with 8 bases matching TRBD1. Germline trimming cut 6 bases from V and 5 bases from J; bases unmatched to any gene: 8. From germline, CDR1 is SQVTM and CDR2 ANQGSEA. The CDR3 spans 13 residues. The CDR3 sequence: CSVIQGAGTEAFF. The CDR3 DNA reads TGCAGCGTCATCCAGGGGGCCGGAACTGAAGCTTTCTTT.

This clonotype was seen a handful of times. The V and J genes are TRBV3-1 and TRBJ2-5; 8 bases line up with TRBD2. With the DNA end fitting TRBJ2-1 better, the J assignment may be wrong. The CDR3 is 15 amino acids. Germline V gene data show CDR1 as LGHDT and CDR2 as YNNKEL (reference sequence). The CDR3 region is CASSPTGTRYNEQFF. The CDR3 coding sequence is TGTGCCAGCAGCCCCACCGGGACTAGGTACAATGAGCAGTTCTTC.

The chain is built from TRBV12-3 or TRBV12-4 and TRBJ2-3; 9 nucleotides match TRBD1. This CDR3 region has 15 residues. Trimming at V came to 8 bases and at J to 6 bases, leaving 12 bases not matched to a gene. The CDR3 protein is CASSVWDREGDTQYF. The CDR3, as DNA: TGTGCCAGCTCAGTCTGGGACAGGGAGGGGGATACGCAGTATTTT.

The chain couples TRBV12-3 or TRBV12-4 to TRBJ1-4; D possibly corresponds to TRBD1 (6 bases). The CDR3 runs to 16 residues. The germline V and J ends were trimmed by 2 bases and 13 bases, with 23 bases remaining between them. Here the CDR3 DNA reads TGTGCCAGCAGTTTAATTTCTAATATGGGACAATTTAGACTGTTTTTT. Translated: CASSLISNMGQFRLFF.

The chain has TRBV3-1 and TRBJ2-5, with D possibly matching TRBD2 (6 bases). This CDR3 comprises 13 residues. Germline-derived CDR1 and CDR2 are LGHDT and YNNKEL (reference sequence). The V gene lost 7 bases and the J gene lost 2 bases, with 11 bases spanning the gap. DNA of the CDR3: TGTGCCAGCAATGTAGGAGGGCAAGAGACCCAGTACTTC. This encodes CASNVGGQETQYF.

This clonotype has just a few counts. This chain joins TRBV3-1 and TRBJ2-5; TRBD2 is a possible D gene (5 bases). V was clipped by 1 base and J by 2 bases, with 8 bases between them. In germline, CDR1 is LGHDT, CDR2 YNNKEL (reference sequence). The length of the CDR3 is 14 residues. CDR3 in amino acids: CASSQAGFQETQYF. As DNA, the CDR3 is TGTGCCAGCAGCCAAGCGGGATTTCAAGAGACCCAGTACTTC.

V gene TRBV12-3 or TRBV12-4 combines with J gene TRBJ2-1; D is unresolved. Between the trimmed V and J ends, which lost 5 bases and 7 bases, there was a span of 12 bases. The CDR3 loop spans 13 amino acids. The CDR3 coding sequence is TGTGCCAGCAGTCTACCGGTCGGGAATGAGCAGTTCTTC. Protein sequence: CASSLPVGNEQFF.

There are a few counts of this clonotype. The V gene is TRBV7-9, the J gene TRBJ2-7; 7 bases fit TRBD2. The CDR3 has 16 residues. The junction had 12 bases not matched to a gene; V was cut back by 4 bases and J by 3 bases. Germline CDR1 SEHNR, CDR2 FQNEAQ (reference sequence). CDR3 sequence (DNA): TGTGCCAGCAGCTCCACCAGACTAGCACGCGACTACGAGCAGTACTTC. Translated: CASSSTRLARDYEQYF.

Comment on this clonotype: A junction end diverges from the germline sequence, so it may reflect a read error. This rearrangement joins TRBV7-9 to TRBJ2-5; perhaps TRBD1 as D (6 bases). Germline V gene lookup returns CDR1 SEHNR and CDR2 FQNEAQ (reference sequence). The CDR3 runs 15 residues. CDR3 amino acids: CVSTLTGTLEGTQYF. In DNA form, the CDR3 reads TGTGTCAGCACTCTAACGGGGACACTTGAAGGGACCCAGTACTTC.

This clonotype was picked up a small number of times. V is TRBV4-2 and J is TRBJ2-1, with D uncertain. The V gene lost 0 bases and the J gene lost 2 bases, with 14 bases spanning the gap. Per the germline V gene, CDR1 is LGHNA and CDR2 is YNFKEQ. CDR3 length equals 17 residues. CDR3 nucleotide sequence: TGTGCCAGCAGCCAAGACCCGGCCCTACTCCCCTACAATGAGCAGTTCTTC. The encoded protein is CASSQDPALLPYNEQFF.

The rearrangement uses TRBV6-4 and TRBJ2-4, with D maybe TRBD1 (5 bases). CDR1 is MRHNA and CDR2 is SNTAGT in the germline V gene. This CDR3 is built from 17 residues. Trimming took off 5 bases at V and 2 bases at J, with 19 bases between the two ends. The CDR3, as DNA: TGTGCCAGCAGTTCTCCCGGGCAGGGTGAAACCAAAAACATTCAGTACTTC. This codes for CASSSPGQGETKNIQYF.

The chain carries TRBV27 and TRBJ2-7; TRBD2 agrees at 7 bases. The ends lost 6 bases at V and 3 bases at J; junction bases unmatched: 11. Germline V gene data show CDR1 as MNHEY and CDR2 as SMNVEV (reference sequence). The CDR3 covers 15 residues. As DNA, the CDR3 is TGTGCCAGCAGCCCCGGCGGGAGAGGTTACTACGAGCAGTACTTC. Translated: CASSPGGRGYYEQYF.

This clonotype was counted between two and nine times. This sequence joins TRBV20-1 and TRBJ2-1; TRBD2 is a possible D gene (6 bases). With 4 bases removed from V and 6 bases from J, the gap between germline ends came to 13 bases. The CDR3 runs 13 residues. Germline CDR1 is DFQATT and CDR2 is SNEGSKA (reference sequence). CDR3 in amino acids: CSANVGGGNEQFF. Here the CDR3 DNA reads TGCAGTGCTAATGTCGGGGGAGGCAATGAGCAGTTCTTC.

The rearrangement uses TRBV6-6 and TRBJ1-5; D might be TRBD1 (6 bases). V was shortened by 5 bases and J by 5 bases, with 19 bases between the two germline ends. CDR3 size: 16 residues. The germline gives CDR1 MNHNY, CDR2 SVGAGI (reference sequence). The CDR3 protein is CASSIRDRYEDQPQHF. The DNA for the CDR3 is TGTGCCAGCAGTATTCGCGACAGGTACGAAGATCAGCCCCAGCATTTT.

In its sample, this clonotype was seen a few times. This may be a read error: a much more frequent sequence differs by one nucleotide. The rearrangement uses TRBV24-1 and TRBJ1-5; 7 nucleotides line up with TRBD1. CDR3 length: 15 amino acids. V dropped 12 bases and J dropped 3; count of bases not matched to a gene: 13. CDR1 and CDR2 (germline): KGHDR, SFDVKD. The CDR3 loop reads CAADNRQGYNQPQHF. In nucleotides, the CDR3 is TGTGCCGCCGATAACCGACAGGGCTACAATCAGCCCCAGCATTTT.

This clonotype was counted only a few times. The V gene is TRBV2, the J gene TRBJ1-3, with D possibly TRBD1 on 6 matching bases. V lost 4 bases to trimming and J lost 3 bases, with 16 bases between them. The CDR3 consists of 16 residues. The germline CDR1 and CDR2 sequences are SNHLY and FYNNEI. The CDR3 sequence is CASSARQVSGGNTIYF. In nucleotides, the CDR3 is TGTGCCAGCAGTGCTCGACAGGTGTCCGGTGGAAACACCATATATTTT. Supplemented by reference TRBV2 and TRBJ1-3, the full variable domain reads EPEVTQTPSHQVTQMGQEVILRCVPISNHLYFYWYRQILGQKVEFLVSFYNNEISEKSEIFDDQFSVERPDGSNFTLKIRSTKLEDSAMYFCASSARQVSGGNTIYFGEGSWLTVV.

The rearrangement uses TRBV9 and TRBJ1-1; 7 bases align to TRBD1. Germline trimming cut 4 bases from V and 6 bases from J; bases unmatched to any gene: 6. CDR3 size: 13 residues. From germline, CDR1 is SGDLS and CDR2 YYNGEE. DNA for the CDR3: TGTGCCAGCAGCCCGAGGGGGCGGGCTGAAGCTTTCTTT. Its protein is CASSPRGRAEAFF.

CDR3 sequence reads: CSASGSTDTQYF. The DNA for the CDR3 is TGCAGTGCTTCCGGGTCCACAGATACGCAGTATTTT. The chain couples TRBV20-1 to TRBJ2-3; no reliable D call. The germline V gene encodes CDR1 DFQATT and CDR2 SNEGSKA (reference sequence). V shed 5 bases and J shed 2 bases, with 8 bases lying between them. The length of the CDR3 is 12 residues.

The chain has TRBV3-1 and TRBJ2-2; D is perhaps TRBD2 (5 bases). CDR3 length: 15 residues. Germline V gene sequence: CDR1 LGHDT, CDR2 YNNKEL (reference sequence). Trimming shortened V by 5 bases and J by 6 bases, and 16 bases separated the two germline ends. The DNA for the CDR3 is TGTGCCAGCAGCTTTTCGCGGGTCAAGTCCGGGGAGCTGTTTTTT. Its protein product is CASSFSRVKSGELFF.

As regards this clonotype: A junction boundary mismatches the germline segment, possibly from a read error. The chain uses TRBV6-6 and TRBJ2-5; a possible D gene is TRBD2 (5 bases). The CDR3 is 13 amino acids. The germline CDR1 and CDR2 sequences are MNHNY and SVGAGI (reference sequence). The CDR3 nucleotides are TGTGCCAGCAGTTACTCCCTCCCCGGAGGCCAGTCCTTC. This codes for CASSYSLPGGQSF.

The genes are TRBV29-1 and TRBJ1-1; no firm D call. V was cut by 3 bases and J by 1 base, with 9 bases left in between. Per the germline V gene, CDR1 is SQVTM and CDR2 is ANQGSEA. The CDR3 extends over 13 amino acids. Here the CDR3 reads CSVERGKNTEAFF. CDR3 DNA sequence: TGCAGCGTTGAGAGAGGGAAGAACACTGAAGCTTTCTTT.

In this sample, this clonotype turned up a few times. The gene calls are TRBV29-1 and TRBJ2-3; D may be TRBD2 (5 bases). The CDR3 runs 10 residues. Trimming removed 4 bases from V and 6 bases from J, with 5 bases in between. Germline CDR1 SQVTM, CDR2 ANQGSEA. The CDR3 loop reads CSVGGDTQYF. CDR3 DNA sequence: TGCAGCGTTGGAGGGGATACGCAGTATTTT.

This chain connects TRBV5-1 to TRBJ2-1; 12 positions match TRBD2. Germline CDR1 and CDR2: SGHRS and YFSETQ. V lost 1 base to trimming and J lost 8 bases; unmatched junction nucleotides: 10. The CDR3 sequence is 17 residues long. CDR3 sequence: CASSLRPSGGALYEQFF. For the CDR3, the DNA is TGCGCCAGCAGCTTGCGACCTAGCGGGGGGGCTCTCTATGAGCAGTTCTTC. Looking up the rest from reference TRBV5-1 and TRBJ2-1 gives the full variable domain: KAGVTQTPRYLIKTRGQQVTLSCSPISGHRSVSWYQQTPGQGLQFLFEYFSETQRNKGNFPGRFSGRQFSNSRSEMNVSTLELGDSALYLCASSLRPSGGALYEQFFGPGTRLTVL.

The genes are TRBV12-3 or TRBV12-4 and TRBJ2-1, with a weak D call TRBD1 (6 bases). Trimming shortened V by 9 bases and J by 6 bases, and 18 bases separated the two germline ends. This CDR3 is built from 14 residues. The CDR3 loop reads CASEDRKSSNEQFF. The CDR3 region has the DNA TGTGCCAGTGAAGACAGGAAGAGTAGCAATGAGCAGTTCTTC.

The chain joins TRBV29-1 to TRBJ1-4, with 7 positions matching TRBD1. Germline lookup yields CDR1 SQVTM and CDR2 ANQGSEA. CDR3 size: 14 residues. V was clipped by 6 bases and J by 8 bases; unmatched bases: 12. In DNA, the CDR3 is TGCAGCGTGGGGACCTACGGGACAGTCGAAAAACTGTTTTTT. Its translation: CSVGTYGTVEKLFF. Based on the CDR3 plus reference TRBV29-1 and TRBJ1-4, the full variable domain is SAVISQKPSRDICQRGTSLTIQCQVDSQVTMMFWYRQQPGQSLTLIATANQGSEATYESGFVIDKFPISRPNLTFSTLTVSNMSPEDSSIYLCSVGTYGTVEKLFFGSGTQLSVL.

This clonotype has a single count. This rearrangement joins TRBV20-1 to TRBJ1-2; D not certain. V gave up 4 bases and J gave up 5 bases, with 11 bases separating them. CDR3 size: 12 residues. Germline-derived CDR1 and CDR2 are DFQATT and SNEGSKA (reference sequence). The CDR3 DNA reads as TGCAGTGCTAATCGGGCCTCGTATGGCTACACCTTC. Its translation is CSANRASYGYTF.

This clonotype was seen only a few times. This sequence joins TRBV15 and TRBJ1-4, with a weak D call TRBD1 (5 bases). V dropped 7 bases and J dropped 0 bases, with 12 bases sitting between them. The CDR3 has 15 residues. The germline V gene encodes CDR1 LNHNV and CDR2 YYDKDF (reference sequence). The DNA of the CDR3 is TGTGCCACCAAAAAACAGGAAGCAACTAATGAAAAACTGTTTTTT. Translated, it gives CATKKQEATNEKLFF.